The clone carrying this T cell receptor beta chain was detected many times. The data belong to a study of CD8+CD57+ T cells in acquired aplastic anemia. Germline loops: CDR1 DFQATT, CDR2 SNEGSKA (reference sequence). V was cut by 4 bases and J by 0 bases, with 17 bases left in between. CDR3 length: 16 amino acids. CDR3 and TCR beta VDJ profiling relied on a genomic DNA template. TCRdb recomputed calls from the reads with MiXCR, one row per CDR3 protein. The sample consists of about 160,000 distinct CDR3 sequences, around 40% of them appearing once. The chain has TRBV20-1 and TRBJ2-3, with D perhaps matching TRBD2 (7 bases). Sample: sorted CD4+, CD8+, or CD8+CD57+ T cells (not recorded which) from PBMCs. This clonotype was sampled from a human donor in good health. CDR3 amino acids: CSAKGGGAVSTDTQYF. CDR3 coding DNA: TGCAGTGCTAAAGGGGGAGGGGCTGTGAGCACAGATACGCAGTATTTT.